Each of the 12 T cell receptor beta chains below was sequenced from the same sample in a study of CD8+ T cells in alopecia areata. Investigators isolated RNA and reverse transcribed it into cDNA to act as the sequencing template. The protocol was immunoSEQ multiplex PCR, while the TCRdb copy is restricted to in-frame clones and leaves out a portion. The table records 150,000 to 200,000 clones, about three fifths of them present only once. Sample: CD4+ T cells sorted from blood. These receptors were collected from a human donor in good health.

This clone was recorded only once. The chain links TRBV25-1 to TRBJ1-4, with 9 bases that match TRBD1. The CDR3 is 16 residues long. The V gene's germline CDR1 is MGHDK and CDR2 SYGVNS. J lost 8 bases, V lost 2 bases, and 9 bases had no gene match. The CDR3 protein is CASSEASRGTGEKLFF. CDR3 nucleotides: TGTGCCAGCAGTGAAGCATCCCGGGGGACAGGGGAAAAACTGTTTTTT.

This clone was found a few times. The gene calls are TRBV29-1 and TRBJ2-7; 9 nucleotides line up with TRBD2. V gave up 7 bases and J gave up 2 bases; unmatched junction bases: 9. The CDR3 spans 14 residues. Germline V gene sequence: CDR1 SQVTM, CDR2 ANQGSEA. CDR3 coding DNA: TGCAGCGGGGGGAGCGGGAGGAACCCCTACGAGCAGTACTTC. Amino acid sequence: CSGGSGRNPYEQYF.

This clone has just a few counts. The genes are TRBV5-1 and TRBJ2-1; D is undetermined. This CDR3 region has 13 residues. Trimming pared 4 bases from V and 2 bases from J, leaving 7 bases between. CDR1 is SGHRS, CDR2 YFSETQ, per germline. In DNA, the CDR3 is TGCGCCAGCAGCATAGGGACCTACAATGAGCAGTTCTTC. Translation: CASSIGTYNEQFF.

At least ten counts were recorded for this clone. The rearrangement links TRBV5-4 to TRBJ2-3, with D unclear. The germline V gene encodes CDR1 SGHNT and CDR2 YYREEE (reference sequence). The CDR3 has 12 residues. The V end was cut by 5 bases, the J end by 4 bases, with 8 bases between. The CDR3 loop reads CASSVAADTQYF. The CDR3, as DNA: TGTGCCAGCAGTGTTGCGGCAGATACGCAGTATTTT.

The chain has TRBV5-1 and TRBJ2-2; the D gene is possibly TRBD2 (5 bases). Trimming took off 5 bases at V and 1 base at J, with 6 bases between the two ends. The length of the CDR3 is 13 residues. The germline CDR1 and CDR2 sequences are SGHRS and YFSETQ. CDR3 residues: CASSRENTGELFF. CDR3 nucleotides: TGCGCCAGCAGTCGGGAGAACACCGGGGAGCTGTTTTTT. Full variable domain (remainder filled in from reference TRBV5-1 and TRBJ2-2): KAGVTQTPRYLIKTRGQQVTLSCSPISGHRSVSWYQQTPGQGLQFLFEYFSETQRNKGNFPGRFSGRQFSNSRSEMNVSTLELGDSALYLCASSRENTGELFFGEGSRLTVL.

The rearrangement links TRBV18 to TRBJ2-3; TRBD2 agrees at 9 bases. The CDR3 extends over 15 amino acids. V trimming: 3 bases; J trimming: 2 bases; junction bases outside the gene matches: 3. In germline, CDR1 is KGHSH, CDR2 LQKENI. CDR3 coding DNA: TGTGCCAGCTCACCGGGACTAGCAATCACAGATACGCAGTATTTT. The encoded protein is CASSPGLAITDTQYF.

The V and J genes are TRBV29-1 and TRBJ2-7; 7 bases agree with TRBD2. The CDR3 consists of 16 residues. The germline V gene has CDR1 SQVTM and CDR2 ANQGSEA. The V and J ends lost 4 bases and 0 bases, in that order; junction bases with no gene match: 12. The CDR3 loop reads CSVGGVSGKHSYEQYF. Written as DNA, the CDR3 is TGCAGCGTTGGCGGCGTCAGCGGGAAACACTCCTACGAGCAGTACTTC.

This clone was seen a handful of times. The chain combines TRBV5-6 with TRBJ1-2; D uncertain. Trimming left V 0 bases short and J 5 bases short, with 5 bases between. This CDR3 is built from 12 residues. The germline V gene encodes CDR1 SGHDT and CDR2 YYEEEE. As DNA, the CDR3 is TGTGCCAGCAGCTTGGGGGATTATGGCTACACCTTC. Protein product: CASSLGDYGYTF.

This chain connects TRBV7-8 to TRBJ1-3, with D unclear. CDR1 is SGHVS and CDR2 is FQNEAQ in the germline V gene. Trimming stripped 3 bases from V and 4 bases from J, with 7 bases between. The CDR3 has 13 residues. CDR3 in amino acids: CASSFRLGNTIYF. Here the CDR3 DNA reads TGTGCCAGCAGCTTCCGGCTGGGAAACACCATATATTTT.

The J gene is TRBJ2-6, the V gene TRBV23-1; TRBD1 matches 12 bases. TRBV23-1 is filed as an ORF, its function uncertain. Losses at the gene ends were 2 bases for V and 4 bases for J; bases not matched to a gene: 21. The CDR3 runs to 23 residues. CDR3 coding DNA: TGCGCCAGCAGTCAACCGCCGGCCAGGGACAGGGGGCGCTATGTGGGCGGGGCCAACGTCCTGACTTTC. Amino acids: CASSQPPARDRGRYVGGANVLTF.

CDR3 DNA sequence: TGCGCCAGCAGCCAAGATTGGGGCTACGAGCAGTACTTC. This codes for CASSQDWGYEQYF. The V call is TRBV4-1, the J call TRBJ2-7; unclear D gene. From germline, CDR1 is MGHRA and CDR2 YSYEKL. This CDR3 spans 13 amino acids. The V and J ends lost 0 bases and 3 bases respectively, with 6 bases between them.

Here the CDR3 reads CASSSGLAGETQYF. The CDR3 DNA sequence: TGTGCCAGCAGTTCCGGACTAGCGGGAGAGACCCAGTACTTC. The genes are TRBV27 and TRBJ2-5; 11 positions agree with TRBD2. J gave up 4 bases and V 4 bases, and 2 bases lay outside the gene matches. CDR1 is MNHEY and CDR2 is SMNVEV in the germline V gene (reference sequence). The CDR3 extends over 14 amino acids.